This TCR beta chain is from a study of cytomegalovirus exposure and HLA in healthy donors (dated 2017 in TCRdb). At the level of the whole study: An earlier analysis of 587 of the donors reported under 300 Gb of sequence data and about 120 million unique TCR beta sequences obtained from 150 million to 200 million T cells. High-throughput TCR immunosequencing, statistical association of individual TCRs with disease status, and machine learning were combined to predict cytomegalovirus infection status. Every repertoire in the discovery cohort had been generated on one and the same sequencing platform. The number of typed donors differed by locus: about 620-640 for A, B, C, DRB1 and DQB1; 500 to 550 for DQA1; around 610 for DPA1; and roughly 450 for DPB1. Roughly 290 gigabases of sequencing data and roughly 80 million unique TCR sequences made up an early release that covered some 640 HLA-typed donors. Across about 380 genotyped donors of the cohort, an average of 235,054 unique TCR beta nucleotide sequences per donor were sequenced, and 15% to 20% of those sequences were non-productive. The T cell repertoires of around 670 subjects were profiled by immunosequencing and related to cytomegalovirus serostatus. Four or five DR-DQ haplotypes were treated as single units for association and clustering because of strong linkage in the cohort. Rather than using new phenotypic data, the later analysis identified candidate immune exposures from TCR beta sequences and from how often those sequences occurred across donors. The study aimed to test whether cataloging public T cell receptors could reveal signatures of past pathogen exposure. In a later genetic analysis, genome-wide SNP genotypes for 398 of the 666 donors were used, and that subset was treated as a discovery cohort. Along with the approximately 650-subject first cohort, a separate validation cohort of over a hundred different subjects was used. Donor age, sex, ethnicity and CMV serostatus were collected together with the repertoire data. A later analysis re-examined previously published TCR beta repertoires from 600 to 700 donors and added high-resolution HLA genotyping to investigate patterns of TCR occurrence. Both class I and class II loci were covered by HLA typing, at four-digit resolution. In an earlier analysis of 500 to 650 of the donors, high-throughput TCR beta sequencing was used to judge whether each TCR beta V gene segment behaved as functional or pseudogenic. Of the 350 to 450 genotyped donors, around 81% fell in the genetic ancestry cluster associated with self-reported Caucasian donors. The paper's findings and limits, for the study overall: Most TCR sequences were seen in very few donors, while some public TCRs were found in many individuals. Broadly in line with IMGT annotations, most TCR beta V segments showed up in productive rearrangements about 90% or about 30% of the time in an earlier analysis of a few hundred of the donors. According to a later genetic analysis, donors in an Asian-associated ancestry cluster had fewer N-insertions in productive TCRs than the approximately 650-donor mean. In a later analysis, HLA-associated TCR beta chains were found to be more clonally expanded and to have lower generation probabilities than equally common non-associated chains. Because counts were too low, around 18 rarely observed V segments, including chromosome 9 orphons, were left out of the earlier analysis of some 600 of the donors. Correlated functional status among segregating V segments might be attributable to linkage disequilibrium, but an unknown experimental factor could not be ruled out. A further reported finding was that TCR beta sequences accurately predicted the HLA-A and HLA-B alleles for most subjects in the first cohort. The sequencing pipeline was judged likely to have produced a cluster of highly shared sequence variants as a technical artifact. In a later analysis, TCR association rates were found to vary across HLA loci, with the most associated TCRs seen for DRB1 alleles and the fewest for HLA-C alleles. It was suggested by the authors that the approach could potentially be generalized to other disease states and immunological phenotypes. Specific HLA alleles were associated with more than 15,000 TCR beta sequences at a false discovery rate of 0.05 in a later analysis. Strong co-occurrence of HLA alleles, especially DR and DQ, made assigning TCR associations to individual alleles difficult. Cytomegalovirus status was reported to be diagnosed by the classifier with high specificity and sensitivity in both the original and validation cohorts. This cohort had only TCR beta chains sequenced, and the lack of alpha or paired-chain data limited which features could be detected. The 87-base-pair reads could not distinguish some IMGT-functional V segments, including TRBV6-2 and TRBV6-3, so those segments were excluded. CMV serostatus was the only immune exposure information available for the cohort. Several of the top co-occurrence clusters appeared to be linked to parvovirus B19, influenza, CMV and Epstein-Barr virus, according to a later analysis. The presence/absence analyses assumed that sequencing depth was roughly uniform across donors, and that assumption may not be true. An association between a missense DCLRE1C variant and V-gene and J-gene trimming of TCR beta chains was found in a later genetic analysis and replicated in an independent cohort. In a later analysis, most CMV-associated TCR beta chains were found to appear HLA-restricted, with HLA associations seemingly driven largely by CMV exposure. HLA typing was unavailable for some donors at each locus, so association tests used only the typed subset. In the study, 164 TCR beta chains were listed as associated with cytomegalovirus. In vitro tests confirmed that three of the cytomegalovirus-associated TCR beta chains recognize cytomegalovirus antigens.

Trimming removed 7 bases from V and 2 bases from J, leaving 10 bases between the germline ends. CDR1 and CDR2, per the germline V gene, are SGHRS and YFSETQ. The CDR3 runs 14 amino acids, cysteine and phenylalanine included. Kept here is only the CDR3 DNA, which spans 42 bases and is read in frame from base 1. Regarding this clone: The clone's antigen remains unknown. No quality values exist for individual bases; no much larger clone is one base distant.

In total, over 600 healthy bone marrow donors made up the cohort. Cohort members were all nominally healthy when sampled, although unrecorded immune exposures were likely present. The donor tested CMV seropositive and was one of the 289 seropositive cohort members. A peripheral blood sample was provided by each donor, and peripheral blood mononuclear cells were used for TCR beta sequencing. Genomic DNA was extracted from the blood cell samples with the Qiagen DNeasy Blood Extraction Kit. Libraries were built with the immunoSEQ multiplex PCR assay. The multiplex PCR relied on a mix of 60 forward primers for TCR Vbeta segments and 13 reverse primers for TCR Jbeta segments. The CDR3 region of rearranged TCR beta genes was amplified from genomic DNA with a multiplex PCR assay. The Illumina HiSeq System was used to sequence the amplified TCR beta libraries as 87-base-pair reads. As for how the authors treated the data: Across the 700 or so repertoires, a later analysis counted 80 million or so unique TCR beta chains, around 11 million of which were shared by at least two donors. Raw reads were error-corrected and collapsed into unique sequences with a nearest-neighbor algorithm that merged closely related sequences to remove PCR and sequencing errors. To assign V, D and J gene segments, CDR3 sequences were aligned to IMGT reference sequences. For a sequence to be retained, a match of at least six nucleotides to both a V gene segment and a J gene segment was required. A rearrangement was called productive if the CDR3 had no stop codons and remained in frame with V and J, and every other rearrangement was called non-productive. Following IMGT convention, CDR3 was defined as the stretch from the second conserved V-encoded cysteine to the conserved J-encoded phenylalanine. Sequences without an unambiguous match to a single V gene segment were excluded from the earlier analysis of almost 600 of the donors. An earlier analysis of 587 of the donors classified V segments as functional when productive rearrangements were above 56.7% and as segregating when the standard deviation between donors was above 5%. A statistical classification framework was built for diagnosing cytomegalovirus status from the catalog of TCR beta chain sequences. A later analysis assigned V and J genes by comparing TCR nucleotide sequences with IMGT/GENE-DB human TR gene sequences. The TCRdist pipeline was used in a later analysis to assign CDR3 sequences and most-parsimonious VDJ recombination scenarios. A later analysis defined each TCR beta chain by its CDR3 amino acid sequence plus V-gene family, and excluded reads lacking a unique V-gene family. To address suspected cross-contamination and a sequencing artifact, a later analysis removed roughly 580 highly shared, low-generation-probability nucleotide sequences. In a later analysis, a clonal expansion index for each public chain was calculated from normalized within-repertoire ranks of inferred template counts. Generation probabilities in a later analysis came from a VDJ recombination model fitted to out-of-frame rearrangements, and those results were checked against IGoR. In a later analysis, TCR-TCR, TCR-HLA and TCR-CMV co-occurrence was scored with hypergeometric tests, and a repertoire-size bias correction was applied to TCR pairs. To estimate false discovery rates, a later analysis permuted the HLA or CMV assignments 20 times. In a later analysis, co-occurring TCRs were grouped using DBSCAN, and TCRdist sequence similarity was added for clustering within HLA-allele-positive subsets. Repertoires with fewer than 30,000 or more than 120,000 public chains, plus five repertoires with anomalous nucleotide sharing, were excluded from co-occurrence clustering. Imported from immuneACCESS, the table was reduced by TCRdb to in-frame sequences with V and J called. These copies leave out some clones; in studies compared against another copy, an unresolved V gene accounts for under half, and the cause of the remainder is not known. The V and J calls and the clone size are those of that table, but D and trimming were determined from the DNA. The table for this sample lists fewer than 130,000 clones; 74% of them were counted only once. 2% to 3% of the sample belongs to the ten largest clones.

What was sequenced was PBMCs. Rearrangement joined TRBV5-1 to TRBJ2-6; no D gene call is confident. This TCR derives from a man between 50 and 59 years old in good health and CMV-seropositive. CDR3 sequence: CASSADAGANVLTF. The DNA sequence is as follows: TGCGCCAGCTCCGCGGATGCTGGGGCCAACGTCCTGACTTTC.